Described below is a single T cell receptor beta chain sequence and its context. Its cognate antigen is unknown. PCR employed 60 Vbeta and 13 Jbeta primers. Here immunoSEQ multiplex PCR was the method, and the copy in TCRdb shows in-frame clones only, minus some. The sample lists over 150,000 clones; 80% were seen once. The data are from a study of cytomegalovirus exposure and HLA in healthy donors. General study results and limits: A few CMV-associated chains were confirmed in vitro to be specific for CMV antigens.

Sequenced material: PBMCs. This clonotype was sampled from a boy between 10 and 17 years old in good health and CMV-seronegative.

The DNA of the CDR3 is TGTGCCAGCACGCAGGGGGCGAGGGACACTGAAGCTTTCTTT. Amino acid sequence: CASTQGARDTEAFF. The chain is built from TRBV11-3 and TRBJ1-1; 8 nucleotides align to TRBD1. Trimming took 7 bases from V and 3 from J; bases not matched to a gene: 7. The CDR3 length is 14 residues. CDR1 is SGHNT and CDR2 is YENEEA in the germline V gene.